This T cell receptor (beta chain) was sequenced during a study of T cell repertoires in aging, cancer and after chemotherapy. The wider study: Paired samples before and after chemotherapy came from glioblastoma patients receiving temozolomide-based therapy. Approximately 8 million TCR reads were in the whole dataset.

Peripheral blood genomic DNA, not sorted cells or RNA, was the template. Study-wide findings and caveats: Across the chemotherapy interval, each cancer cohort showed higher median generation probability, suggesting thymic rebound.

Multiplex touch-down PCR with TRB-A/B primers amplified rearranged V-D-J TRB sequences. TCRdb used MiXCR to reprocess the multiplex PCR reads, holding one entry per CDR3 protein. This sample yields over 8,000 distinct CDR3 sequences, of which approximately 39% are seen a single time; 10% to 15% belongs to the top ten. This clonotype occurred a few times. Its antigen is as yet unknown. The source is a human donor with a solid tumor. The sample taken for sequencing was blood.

The CDR3 here is CASSIATGTNEKLFF. For the CDR3, the DNA is TGTGCCAGTAGTATAGCTACGGGAACTAATGAAAAACTGTTTTTT. This chain connects TRBV19 to TRBJ1-4, with D hard to call. Trimming took off 1 base at V and 1 base at J, with 7 bases between the two ends. The V gene's germline CDR1 is LNHDA and CDR2 SQIVND (reference sequence). CDR3 length: 15 amino acids.